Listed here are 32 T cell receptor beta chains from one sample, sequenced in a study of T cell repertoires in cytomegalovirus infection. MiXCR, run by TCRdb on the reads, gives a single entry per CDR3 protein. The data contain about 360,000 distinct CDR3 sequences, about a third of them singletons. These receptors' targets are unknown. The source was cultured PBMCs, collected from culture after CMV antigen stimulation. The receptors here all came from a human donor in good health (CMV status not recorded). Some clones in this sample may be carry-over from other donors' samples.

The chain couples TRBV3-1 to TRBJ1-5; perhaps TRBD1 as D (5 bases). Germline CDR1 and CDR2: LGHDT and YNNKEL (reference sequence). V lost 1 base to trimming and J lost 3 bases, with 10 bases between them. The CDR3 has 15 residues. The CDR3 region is CASSQGSGHNQPQHF. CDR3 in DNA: TGTGCCAGCAGCCAAGGTTCAGGGCACAATCAGCCCCAGCATTTT. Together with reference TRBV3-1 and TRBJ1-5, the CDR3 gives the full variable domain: DTAVSQTPKYLVTQMGNDKSIKCEQNLGHDTMYWYKQDSKKFLKIMFSYNNKELIINETVPNRFSPKSPDKAHLNLHINSLELGDSAVYFCASSQGSGHNQPQHFGDGTRLSIL.

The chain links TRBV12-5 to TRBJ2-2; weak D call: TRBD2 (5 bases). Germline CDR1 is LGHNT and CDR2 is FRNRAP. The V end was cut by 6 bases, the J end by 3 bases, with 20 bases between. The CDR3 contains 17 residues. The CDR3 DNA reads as TGTGCTAGTGGCCGAAATAACGGGATTTTAGACACCGGGGAGCTGTTTTTT. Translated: CASGRNNGILDTGELFF.

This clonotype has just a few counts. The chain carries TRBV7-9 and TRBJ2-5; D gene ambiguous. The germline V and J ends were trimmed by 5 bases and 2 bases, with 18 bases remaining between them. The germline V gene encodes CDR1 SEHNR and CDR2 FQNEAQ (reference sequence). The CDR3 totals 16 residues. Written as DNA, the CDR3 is TGTGCCAGCAGCACCTACCTAATAGGACGACAAGAGACCCAGTACTTC. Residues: CASSTYLIGRQETQYF.

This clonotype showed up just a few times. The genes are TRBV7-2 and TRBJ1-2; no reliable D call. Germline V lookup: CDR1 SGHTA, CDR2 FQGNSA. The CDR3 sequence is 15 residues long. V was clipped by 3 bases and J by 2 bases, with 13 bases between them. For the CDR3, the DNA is TGTGCCAGCAGCTTCGAGCTGGTAGGAAACTATGGCTACACCTTC. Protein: CASSFELVGNYGYTF.

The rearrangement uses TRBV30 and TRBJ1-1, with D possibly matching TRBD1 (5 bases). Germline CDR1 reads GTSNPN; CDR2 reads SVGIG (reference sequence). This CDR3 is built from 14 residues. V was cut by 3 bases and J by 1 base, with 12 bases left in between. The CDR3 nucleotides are TGTGCCTGGAGACTTGACAGCCGGAACACTGAAGCTTTCTTT. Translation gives CAWRLDSRNTEAFF.

The chain's CDR3 is CASSLRRAVTNEQFF. CDR3 DNA: TGTGCCAGCAGCTTACGGAGGGCAGTTACAAATGAGCAGTTCTTC. V is TRBV7-2 and J is TRBJ2-1, with a possible D match to TRBD2 (6 bases). CDR1 and CDR2 from the germline V gene are SGHTA and FQGNSA. The CDR3 is 15 residues long. Trimming pared 2 bases from V and 7 bases from J, leaving 15 bases between.

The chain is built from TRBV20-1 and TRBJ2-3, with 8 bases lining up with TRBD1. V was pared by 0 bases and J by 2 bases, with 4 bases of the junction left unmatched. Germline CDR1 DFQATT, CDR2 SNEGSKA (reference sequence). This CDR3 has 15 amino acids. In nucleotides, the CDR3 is TGCAGTGCTAGAGACGACAGGGGACACACAGATACGCAGTATTTT. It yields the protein CSARDDRGHTDTQYF.

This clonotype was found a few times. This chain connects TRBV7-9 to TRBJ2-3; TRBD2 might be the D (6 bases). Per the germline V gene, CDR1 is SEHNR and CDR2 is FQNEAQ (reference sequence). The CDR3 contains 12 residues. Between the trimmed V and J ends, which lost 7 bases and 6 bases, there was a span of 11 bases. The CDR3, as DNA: TGTGCCAGCACACGGGGGATCGATACGCAGTATTTT. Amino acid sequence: CASTRGIDTQYF.

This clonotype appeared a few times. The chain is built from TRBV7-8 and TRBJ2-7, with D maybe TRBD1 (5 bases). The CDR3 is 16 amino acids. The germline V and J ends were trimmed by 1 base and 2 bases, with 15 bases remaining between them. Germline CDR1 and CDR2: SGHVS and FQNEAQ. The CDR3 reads CASSLGPRGAPYEQYF. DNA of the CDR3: TGTGCCAGCAGCTTAGGTCCCCGTGGGGCCCCCTACGAGCAGTACTTC.

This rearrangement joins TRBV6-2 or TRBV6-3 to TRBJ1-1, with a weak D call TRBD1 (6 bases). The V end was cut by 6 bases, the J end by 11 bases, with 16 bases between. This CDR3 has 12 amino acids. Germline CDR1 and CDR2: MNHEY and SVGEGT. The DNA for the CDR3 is TGTGCCAGCAGAGGGGGAGGTCGACGGGCTTTCTTT. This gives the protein CASRGGGRRAFF.

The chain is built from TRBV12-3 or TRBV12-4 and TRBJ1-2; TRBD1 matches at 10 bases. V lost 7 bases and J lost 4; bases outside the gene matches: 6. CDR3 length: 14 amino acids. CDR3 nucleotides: TGTGCCAGCACTCCGGGACAGGGGAGCTATGGCTACACCTTC. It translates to CASTPGQGSYGYTF.

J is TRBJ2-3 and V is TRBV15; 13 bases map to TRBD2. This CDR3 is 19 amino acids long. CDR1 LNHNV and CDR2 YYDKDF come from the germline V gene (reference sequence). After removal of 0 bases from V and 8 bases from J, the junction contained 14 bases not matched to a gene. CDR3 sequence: CATSRDREGLAGDWGTQYF. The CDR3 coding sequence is TGTGCCACCAGCAGAGATCGGGAAGGACTAGCGGGAGATTGGGGTACGCAGTATTTT.

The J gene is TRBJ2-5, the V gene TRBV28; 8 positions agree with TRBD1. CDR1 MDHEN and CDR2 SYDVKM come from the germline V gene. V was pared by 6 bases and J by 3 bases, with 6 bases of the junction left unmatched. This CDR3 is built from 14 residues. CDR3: CASRTDREEETQYF. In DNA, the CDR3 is TGTGCCAGCAGGACGGACAGGGAGGAAGAGACCCAGTACTTC.

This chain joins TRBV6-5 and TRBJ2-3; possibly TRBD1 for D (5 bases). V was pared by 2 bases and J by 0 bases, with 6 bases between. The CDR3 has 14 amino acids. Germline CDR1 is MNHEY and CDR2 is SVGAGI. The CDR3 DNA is TGTGCCAGCAGTTACGACAGTAGCACAGATACGCAGTATTTT. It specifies CASSYDSSTDTQYF.

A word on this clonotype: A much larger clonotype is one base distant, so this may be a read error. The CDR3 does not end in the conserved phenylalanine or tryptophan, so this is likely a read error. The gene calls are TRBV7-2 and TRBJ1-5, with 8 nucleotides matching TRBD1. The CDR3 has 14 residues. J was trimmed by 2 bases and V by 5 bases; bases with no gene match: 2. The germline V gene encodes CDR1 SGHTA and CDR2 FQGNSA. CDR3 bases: TGTGCCAGCAGCCCGGGACAGGGCAATCAGCCCCAGCATCTT. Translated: CASSPGQGNQPQHL.

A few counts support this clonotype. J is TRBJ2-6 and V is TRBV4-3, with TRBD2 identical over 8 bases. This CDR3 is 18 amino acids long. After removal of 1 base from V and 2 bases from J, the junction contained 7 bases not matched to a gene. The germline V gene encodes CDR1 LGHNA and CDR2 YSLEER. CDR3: CASSQAPRGGTGANVLTF. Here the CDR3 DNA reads TGCGCCAGCAGCCAAGCCCCACGGGGGGGAACTGGGGCCAACGTCCTGACTTTC.

The CDR3 DNA sequence: TGTGCCAGTAGTATTGATCTGCGGAGCTCCTATAATTCACCCCTCCACTTT. It translates to CASSIDLRSSYNSPLHF. The J gene is TRBJ1-6, the V gene TRBV19; D remains unclear. Per the germline V gene, CDR1 is LNHDA and CDR2 is SQIVND (reference sequence). Trimming removed 3 bases at V and 0 bases at J, with 12 bases between. The CDR3 loop spans 17 amino acids.

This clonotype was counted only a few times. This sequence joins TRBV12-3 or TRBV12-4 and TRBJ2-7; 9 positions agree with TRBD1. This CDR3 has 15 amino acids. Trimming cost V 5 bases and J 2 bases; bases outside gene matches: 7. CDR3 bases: TGTGCCAGCAGTCACGACGGGACAGGGACCTACGAGCAGTACTTC. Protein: CASSHDGTGTYEQYF.

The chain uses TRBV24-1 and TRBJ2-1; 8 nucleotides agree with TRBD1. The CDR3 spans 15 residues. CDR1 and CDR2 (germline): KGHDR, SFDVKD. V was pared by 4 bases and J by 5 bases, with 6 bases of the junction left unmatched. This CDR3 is CATSDAATGDNEQFF. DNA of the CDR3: TGTGCCACCAGTGACGCTGCGACAGGGGACAATGAGCAGTTCTTC.

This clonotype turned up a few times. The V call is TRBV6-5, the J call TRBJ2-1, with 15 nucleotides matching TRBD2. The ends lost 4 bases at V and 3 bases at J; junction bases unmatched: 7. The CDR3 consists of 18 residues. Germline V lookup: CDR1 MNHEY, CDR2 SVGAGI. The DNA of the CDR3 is TGTGCCAGCAGTTGGACTAGCGGGAGGGCCGATGTCTACAATGAGCAGTTCTTC. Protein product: CASSWTSGRADVYNEQFF.

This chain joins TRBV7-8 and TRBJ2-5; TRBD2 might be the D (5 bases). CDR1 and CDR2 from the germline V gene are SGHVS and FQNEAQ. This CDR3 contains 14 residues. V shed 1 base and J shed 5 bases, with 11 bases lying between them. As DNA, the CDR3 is TGTGCCAGCAGCTTAGAAACGGGGTGGGAGACCCAGTACTTC. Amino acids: CASSLETGWETQYF.

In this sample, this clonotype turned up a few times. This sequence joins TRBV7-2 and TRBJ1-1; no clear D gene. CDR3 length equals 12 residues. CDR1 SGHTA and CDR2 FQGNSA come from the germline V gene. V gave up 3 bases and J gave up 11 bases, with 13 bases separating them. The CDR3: CASSFPGPWAFF. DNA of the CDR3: TGTGCCAGCAGCTTTCCGGGTCCTTGGGCTTTCTTT. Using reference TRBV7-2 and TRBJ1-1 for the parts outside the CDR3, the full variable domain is GAGVSQSPSNKVTEKGKDVELRCDPISGHTALYWYRQSLGQGLEFLIYFQGNSAPDKSGLPSDRFSAERTGGSVSTLTIQRTQQEDSAVYLCASSFPGPWAFFGQGTRLTVV.

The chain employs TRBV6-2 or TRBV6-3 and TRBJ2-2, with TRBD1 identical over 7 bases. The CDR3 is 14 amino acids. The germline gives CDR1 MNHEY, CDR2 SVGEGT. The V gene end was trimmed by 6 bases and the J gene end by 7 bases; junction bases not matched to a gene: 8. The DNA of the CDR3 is TGTGCCAGCAGGTGGGACAGATTGGACGGGGAGCTGTTTTTT. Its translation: CASRWDRLDGELFF.

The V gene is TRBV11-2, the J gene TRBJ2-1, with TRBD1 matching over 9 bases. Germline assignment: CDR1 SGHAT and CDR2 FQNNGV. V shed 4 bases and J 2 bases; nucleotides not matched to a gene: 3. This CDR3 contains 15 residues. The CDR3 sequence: CASSSRQGAYNEQFF. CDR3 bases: TGTGCCAGCAGCTCTCGACAGGGGGCCTACAATGAGCAGTTCTTC.

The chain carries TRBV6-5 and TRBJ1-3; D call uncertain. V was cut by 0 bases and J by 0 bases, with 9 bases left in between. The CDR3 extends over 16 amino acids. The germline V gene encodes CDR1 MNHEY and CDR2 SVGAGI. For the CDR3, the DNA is TGTGCCAGCAGTTACTCGATTCAGCTCTCTGGAAACACCATATATTTT. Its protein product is CASSYSIQLSGNTIYF.

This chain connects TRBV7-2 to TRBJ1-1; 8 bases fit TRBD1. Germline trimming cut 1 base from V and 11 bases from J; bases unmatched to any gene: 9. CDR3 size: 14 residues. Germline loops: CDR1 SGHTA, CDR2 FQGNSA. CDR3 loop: CASSLVSGQGEAFF. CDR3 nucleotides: TGTGCCAGCAGCTTAGTAAGTGGACAGGGCGAGGCTTTCTTT.

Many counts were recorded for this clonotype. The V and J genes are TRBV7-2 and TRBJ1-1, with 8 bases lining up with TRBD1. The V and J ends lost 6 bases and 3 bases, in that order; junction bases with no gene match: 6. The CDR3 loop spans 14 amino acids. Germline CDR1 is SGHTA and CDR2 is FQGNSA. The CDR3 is CASRYDRGYTEAFF. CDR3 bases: TGTGCCAGCAGGTATGACAGGGGTTACACTGAAGCTTTCTTT.

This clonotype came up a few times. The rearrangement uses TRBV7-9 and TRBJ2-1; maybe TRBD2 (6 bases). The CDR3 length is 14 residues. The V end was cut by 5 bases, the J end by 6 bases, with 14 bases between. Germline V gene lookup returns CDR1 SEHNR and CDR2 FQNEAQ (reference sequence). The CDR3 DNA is TGTGCCAGCAGCCTCCGGGACTCTTCCAATGAGCAGTTCTTC. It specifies CASSLRDSSNEQFF.

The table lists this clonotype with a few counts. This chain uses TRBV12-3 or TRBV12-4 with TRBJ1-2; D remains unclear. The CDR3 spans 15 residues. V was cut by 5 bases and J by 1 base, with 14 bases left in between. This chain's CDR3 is CASSPTMLRNYGYTF. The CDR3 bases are TGTGCCAGCAGTCCGACAATGCTGCGTAACTATGGCTACACCTTC.

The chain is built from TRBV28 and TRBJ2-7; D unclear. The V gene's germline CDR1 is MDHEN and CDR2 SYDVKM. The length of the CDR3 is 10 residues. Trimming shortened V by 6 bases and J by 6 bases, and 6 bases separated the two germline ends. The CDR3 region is CASRRSEQYF. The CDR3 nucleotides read TGTGCCAGCAGACGTAGCGAGCAGTACTTC.

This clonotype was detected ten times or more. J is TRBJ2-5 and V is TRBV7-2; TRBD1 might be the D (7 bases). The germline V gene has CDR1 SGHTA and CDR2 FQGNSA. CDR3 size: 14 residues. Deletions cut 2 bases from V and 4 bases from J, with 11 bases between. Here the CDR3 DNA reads TGTGCCAGCAGCTTACAGGGGGGCGGAGAGACCCAGTACTTC. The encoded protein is CASSLQGGGETQYF.

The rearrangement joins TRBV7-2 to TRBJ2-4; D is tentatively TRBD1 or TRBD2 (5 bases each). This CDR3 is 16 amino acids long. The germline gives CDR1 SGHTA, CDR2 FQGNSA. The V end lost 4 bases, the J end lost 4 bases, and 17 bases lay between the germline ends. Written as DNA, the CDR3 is TGTGCCAGCAGCTCAGTATCCGGGACCCCTAAAAACATTCAGTACTTC. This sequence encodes CASSSVSGTPKNIQYF.